The rows below give T cell receptor beta chains drawn from one sample of a study of T-cell reconstitution after alpha-beta-depleted transplantation in children. TCRdb redid the calling of the PCR reads with MiXCR, one entry per CDR3 protein. The table lists approximately 32,000 distinct CDR3 sequences, around 7% of them singletons, with 25% to 35% in the top ten. The source was peripheral blood, collected 60 days after TCRalphabeta/CD19-depleted stem cell transplant. These receptors were taken from a child under two years old who had a stem cell transplant for acute myeloid leukemia, so the T cells may come from the graft donor. Each CDR3 is given with its conserved first and last residue. The D gene is left open where the match is weak. Only part of the rows carry a size: once, few, many, or a class if the clone is expanded.

DNA: TGTGCCAGCAGCCAGACAGGGTATTACACTGAAGCTTTCTTT; CDR3: CASSQTGYYTEAFF; J: TRBJ1-1; length: 14; size: many; V: TRBV4-2; D: TRBD1
DNA: TGTGCCAGCAGTTCCTCGACTAGCGGGGCAGATACGCAGTATTTT; CDR3: CASSSSTSGADTQYF; J: TRBJ2-3; length: 15; size: many; V: TRBV12-3/TRBV12-4; D: TRBD2
DNA: TGTGCCAGCAGTCAGACAGGGACTACCTACGAGCAGTACTTC; CDR3: CASSQTGTTYEQYF; J: TRBJ2-7; length: 14; size: many; V: TRBV27; D: -
DNA: TGCAGTGCTAGAGAAGGGAGGGAAAAACTGTTTTTT; CDR3: CSAREGREKLFF; J: TRBJ1-4; length: 12; size: many; V: TRBV20-1; D: -
DNA: TGTGCCAGCAGCCCCTTAAGGAAGCGTGAGCAGTTCTTC; CDR3: CASSPLRKREQFF; J: TRBJ2-1; length: 13; size: many; V: TRBV7-9; D: -
DNA: TGTGCCAGCAGCGTAGCGGCTAGCGTTACCTACGAGCAGTACTTC; CDR3: CASSVAASVTYEQYF; J: TRBJ2-7; length: 15; size: many; V: TRBV9; D: -
DNA: TGTGCCAGCAGTTTGTCCGGGGGCCGCCAAGAGACCCAGTACTTC; CDR3: CASSLSGGRQETQYF; J: TRBJ2-5; length: 15; size: many; V: TRBV12-3/TRBV12-4; D: -
DNA: TGTGCCAGCAGCGCCGGGACAGGGACTTCTGGGGCCAACGTCCTGACTTTC; CDR3: CASSAGTGTSGANVLTF; J: TRBJ2-6; length: 17; size: many; V: TRBV4-2; D: TRBD1
DNA: TGCGCCAGCAGCCAAGTGCAGGGCGGCACCGGGGAGCTGTTTTTT; CDR3: CASSQVQGGTGELFF; J: TRBJ2-2; length: 15; size: many; V: TRBV4-3; D: -
DNA: TGTGCCAGCAGTTTGGGACTAGCGGGAGACCCGTTCTTC; CDR3: CASSLGLAGDPFF; J: TRBJ2-1; length: 13; size: many; V: TRBV12-3/TRBV12-4; D: TRBD2
DNA: TGTGCCAGCAGTGTCTCCTACAATGAGCAGTTCTTC; CDR3: CASSVSYNEQFF; J: TRBJ2-1; length: 12; size: many; V: TRBV6-5; D: -
DNA: TGTGCCTGGAGGACAGCGGGAGGGCCAAGGGAGACCCAGTACTTC; CDR3: CAWRTAGGPRETQYF; J: TRBJ2-5; length: 15; size: -; V: TRBV30; D: TRBD2
DNA: TGCAGTGCTAGAGACCCGGGACAGTATGACATTCAGTACTTC; CDR3: CSARDPGQYDIQYF; J: TRBJ2-4; length: 14; size: medium-sized; V: TRBV20-1; D: TRBD1
DNA: TGTGCCAGCAGCTTAGGGGGTATAATGACTGTTAGCAATCAGCCCCAGCATTTT; CDR3: CASSLGGIMTVSNQPQHF; J: TRBJ1-5; length: 18; size: many; V: TRBV7-6; D: -
DNA: TGTGCCAGCAGTGATAACTATCGGGACCCTGGAAACACCATATATTTT; CDR3: CASSDNYRDPGNTIYF; J: TRBJ1-3; length: 16; size: many; V: TRBV6-1; D: -
DNA: TGTGCCAGCAGCTTAGGGGCAGGGGGCGCCTACGAGCAGTACTTC; CDR3: CASSLGAGGAYEQYF; J: TRBJ2-7; length: 15; size: -; V: TRBV7-3; D: TRBD1
DNA: TGTGCCAGCAGGGGACATCTAGATACGCAGTATTTT; CDR3: CASRGHLDTQYF; J: TRBJ2-3; length: 12; size: -; V: TRBV5-4; D: -
DNA: TGTGCCACCAGCAGATCCTATCTTCGGGACAGCCCCTACGAGCAGTACTTC; CDR3: CATSRSYLRDSPYEQYF; J: TRBJ2-7; length: 17; size: many; V: TRBV15; D: TRBD1
DNA: TGTGCCAGCAGCTCGGGACACGGGTTTGATACGCAGTATTTT; CDR3: CASSSGHGFDTQYF; J: TRBJ2-3; length: 14; size: many; V: TRBV7-9; D: -
DNA: TGTGCCAGCAGCCATCACACAGATACGCAGTATTTT; CDR3: CASSHHTDTQYF; J: TRBJ2-3; length: 12; size: medium-sized; V: TRBV7-9; D: -
DNA: TGTGCCAGTAGTCCCTGGTCAACCGGAGCCAAAAACATTCAGTACTTC; CDR3: CASSPWSTGAKNIQYF; J: TRBJ2-4; length: 16; size: many; V: TRBV19; D: -
DNA: TGTGCCACCAGCTTACCGGGACAGGGAATTAGCAAAAACATTCAGTACTTC; CDR3: CATSLPGQGISKNIQYF; J: TRBJ2-4; length: 17; size: many; V: TRBV15; D: TRBD1
DNA: TGTGCCAGCGCGGGGACGGACAGCTCTCCCATTAATGAAAAACTGTTTTTT; CDR3: CASAGTDSSPINEKLFF; J: TRBJ1-4; length: 17; size: many; V: TRBV12-3/TRBV12-4; D: -